The entry below describes one T cell receptor beta chain. Antigen unknown. Semi-nested PCR with Nested Universal Primer A followed constant-region reverse priming of full-length variable regions. From the 5' RACE reads, TCRdb called clonotypes with MiXCR, one entry per CDR3 protein. Seen here are 25,000 to 35,000 distinct CDR3 sequences, approximately 25% observed once, and the top ten hold around 4.7%. Study-level findings and limits: The TCR gene usage of tumor memory CD4+ T cells clustered together with blood and lymph node memory CD4+ cells and with lymph node naive CD4+ cells. Tumor Tregs overlapped most with tumor, then blood, naive CD4+ cells.

This TCR derives from a female donor with breast cancer. Sequenced sample: memory CD4+ T cells sorted from blood. Subset given: memory CD4+ T cells, CD4+CD45RO+CD25-.

CDR3 coding DNA: TGCGCCAGCGGGTCAGGGTGGAACACCGGGGAGCTGTTTTTT. This translates into CASGSGWNTGELFF. This chain links TRBV4-1 with TRBJ2-2, with TRBD1 as a possible D gene (5 bases). The V gene lost 8 bases and the J gene lost 1 base, with 11 bases spanning the gap. Germline V CDR1 and CDR2: MGHRA, YSYEKL. The CDR3 has 14 amino acids.